This T cell receptor beta chain originates from a study of CXCR3-negative and CXCR3-positive naive CD8 T cells. The study's findings and limits: TRB CDR3 properties indicated TCR strength, while surface CD5 was similar across naive subsets. Whereas both naive subsets had comparably high diversity, memory CD8+ cells had much lower diversity. Fresh PBMCs went into most assays, and CXCR3 expression partly declined after cryopreservation. Naive cells, whether CXCR3-negative or CXCR3-positive, had similar TRBV-TRBJ usage, while memory cells differed.

A remark on this clonotype: Its antigen is unidentified.

The CDR3 is 17 amino acids. Germline CDR1 MGHRA, CDR2 YSYEKL. UMI-labeled 5' RACE TRB cDNA libraries were prepared from the cells. TCRdb derives one entry per CDR3 protein from the 5' RACE reads, leaving out DNA. The table for this sample gives around 92,000 distinct CDR3 sequences. The sample consisted of naive CXCR3- CD8+ T cells from blood. Noted subset: CD45RO-CCR7+CD27+CD95- naive CD8+ T cells lacking CXCR3 (TNR3-). The J gene is TRBJ2-1, the V gene TRBV4-1; TCRdb lists TRBD1, though no DNA is available to test this call. The TCR originated in a human donor in good health. Some clones in this sample may be carry-over from other donors' samples. This CDR3 reads CASSQEVDRGVYNEQFF.